A selection of T cell receptor beta chains follows, all from one sample in a study of blood T cell repertoires in COVID-19. The table came from immunoSEQ multiplex PCR; TCRdb's copy has only in-frame clones and leaves some out. Of some 450,000 clones in the sample, more than 70% were seen once. Material: peripheral blood. The receptor set was obtained from a woman between 50 and 59 years old with COVID-19, enrolled during active disease. CDR3s include the opening cysteine and the closing phenylalanine or tryptophan. D genes are given only for firm matches. Expanded clones get a size class; other rows say once, few or many, or leave the size out.

CAGRRDSEETQYF,TGTGCCGGCCGCAGGGATTCTGAGGAGACCCAGTACTTC,TRBV18,TRBJ2-5,.,.
CASSLGQIGNTIYF,TGTGCCAGCAGCTTAGGACAAATCGGAAACACCATATATTTT,TRBV7-6,TRBJ1-3,.,few
CASSVAPTLSTDTQYF,TGTGCCAGCAGCGTAGCCCCTACCCTTAGCACAGATACGCAGTATTTT,TRBV9,TRBJ2-3,.,.
CASSQAALEGSYTF,TGTGCCAGCAGCCAAGCTGCCCTAGAAGGTAGCTACACCTTC,TRBV3-1/TRBV3-2,TRBJ1-2,.,.
CASSLETDTEAFF,TGTGCCAGCAGCTTGGAAACTGACACTGAAGCTTTCTTT,TRBV5-5,TRBJ1-1,.,.
CASSLQQGRYEQYF,TGTGCCAGCAGTTTACAACAGGGACGGTACGAGCAGTACTTC,TRBV28,TRBJ2-7,.,.
CASSTPQGRGLFF,TGTGCCAGCAGTACCCCTCAGGGCAGGGGACTGTTTTTT,TRBV6-5,TRBJ1-4,.,.
CASSLIRSSYEQYF,TGCGCCAGCAGCTTGATTCGGAGCTCCTACGAGCAGTACTTC,TRBV5-1,TRBJ2-7,.,.
CASSPRTVLTEAFF,TGTGCCAGCAGCCCGCGGACAGTTCTCACTGAAGCTTTCTTT,TRBV14,TRBJ1-1,.,.
CASSLSRSTEAFF,TGTGCCAGCAGCTTAAGCAGGTCCACTGAAGCTTTCTTT,TRBV7-3,TRBJ1-1,.,.
CASSESLAGGRYEQYF,TGTGCCAGCAGCGAATCCCTAGCGGGGGGCCGGTACGAGCAGTACTTC,TRBV27,TRBJ2-7,TRBD2,.
CASSQEISQGTSPLHF,TGTGCCAGCAGCCAAGAAATCAGCCAGGGGACTTCACCCCTCCACTTT,TRBV4-2,TRBJ1-6,.,once
CASSLGQNEKLFF,TGTGCCAGCAGTTTAGGACAGAATGAAAAACTGTTTTTT,TRBV27,TRBJ1-4,.,.
CASRWGQGYNEQFF,TGTGCCAGCAGGTGGGGACAGGGCTACAATGAGCAGTTCTTC,TRBV27,TRBJ2-1,TRBD1,.
CASSLNQGIMNTEAFF,TGTGCCAGCAGCTTGAACCAGGGGATCATGAACACTGAAGCTTTCTTT,TRBV5-5,TRBJ1-1,.,.
CASSEDNRSYEQYF,TGCGCCAGCAGTGAGGACAACAGATCCTACGAGCAGTACTTC,TRBV10-1,TRBJ2-7,.,.
CASSQDRVDGYTF,TGTGCCAGCAGCCAAGACAGGGTTGATGGCTACACCTTC,TRBV3-1/TRBV3-2,TRBJ1-2,.,.
CAWSRGDTEAFF,TGTGCCTGGAGTCGGGGGGACACTGAAGCTTTCTTT,TRBV30,TRBJ1-1,.,few
CASSLLQVNTEAFF,TGCGCCAGCAGCTTACTACAGGTGAACACTGAAGCTTTCTTT,TRBV5-1,TRBJ1-1,.,.
CASSLAGTGDYTF,TGTGCCAGCAGTTTGGCCGGGACAGGAGACTACACCTTC,TRBV27,TRBJ1-2,TRBD1,.
CASSLEPDRAGSTEAFF,TGCGCCAGCAGCTTGGAGCCCGACAGGGCAGGGTCCACTGAAGCTTTCTTT,TRBV5-1,TRBJ1-1,TRBD1,.
CASSLVVSGTGGQAGFF,TGTGCCAGCAGCTTAGTTGTGTCCGGGACAGGGGGCCAAGCGGGTTTCTTT,TRBV7-8,TRBJ1-1,TRBD1,.
CAIVGLDSFPTNEKLFF,TGCGCCATCGTGGGGCTAGACAGTTTCCCAACTAATGAAAAACTGTTTTTT,TRBV5-1,TRBJ1-4,.,.
CASSSDVGRGDRHGYTF,TGTGCCAGCAGCTCCGATGTGGGGAGGGGGGACAGGCATGGCTACACCTTC,TRBV7-2,TRBJ1-2,TRBD1,.
CASSQDTGDTQYF,TGTGCCAGCAGCCAAGATACCGGAGATACGCAGTATTTT,TRBV3-1/TRBV3-2,TRBJ2-3,.,.
CASSTWTGYGYTF,TGTGCCAGCTCCACTTGGACAGGGTATGGCTACACCTTC,TRBV6-5,TRBJ1-2,TRBD1,.
CSVRDSLSLYEQYF,TGCAGCGTTCGGGACAGCCTTTCCCTCTACGAGCAGTACTTC,TRBV29-1,TRBJ2-7,TRBD1,once
CASSQVIGNRQALYGYTF,TGCGCCAGCAGCCAAGTCATTGGAAACCGACAGGCCCTCTATGGCTACACCTTC,TRBV4-1,TRBJ1-2,.,once
CASSLYTTDTQYF,TGTGCCAGCAGTTTATACACCACAGATACGCAGTATTTT,TRBV12-3/TRBV12-4,TRBJ2-3,.,few
CASNLGQGGTGELFF,TGTGCCAGCAACCTTGGACAGGGGGGGACCGGGGAGCTGTTTTTT,TRBV11-2,TRBJ2-2,TRBD1,.
CASSLGDLSGEQYF,TGCGCCAGCAGCTTGGGGGACTTATCGGGCGAGCAGTACTTC,TRBV5-1,TRBJ2-7,.,.
CASSARGPDTQYF,TGTGCCAGCAGCGCCCGAGGCCCAGATACGCAGTATTTT,TRBV9,TRBJ2-3,.,.
CASRESQGLSPLHF,TGCGCCAGCCGAGAGTCACAGGGCCTTTCACCCCTCCACTTT,TRBV4-1,TRBJ1-6,.,.
CASSKPGGNEKLFF,TGTGCCAGCAGTAAACCTGGGGGGAATGAAAAACTGTTTTTT,TRBV6-5,TRBJ1-4,.,.
CASSLLSLRTGVSYEQYF,TGTGCCAGCAGCTTGTTATCTCTCCGGACAGGGGTTTCCTACGAGCAGTACTTC,TRBV5-4,TRBJ2-7,TRBD1,.
CAWSVGGADYTF,TGTGCCTGGAGTGTCGGGGGTGCGGACTACACCTTC,TRBV30,TRBJ1-2,.,.
CASSLPMKISLGGGVYGYTF,TGTGCCAGCAGTTTGCCCATGAAAATTTCTCTAGGAGGAGGGGTCTATGGCTACACCTTC,TRBV28,TRBJ1-2,.,.
CASSGSQGRNTEAFF,TGTGCCAGCAGTGGGTCCCAGGGCCGGAACACTGAAGCTTTCTTT,TRBV2,TRBJ1-1,.,few
CASSLRGRNSPLHF,TGTGCCAGCAGCCTGCGAGGGAGGAATTCACCCCTCCACTTT,TRBV5-6,TRBJ1-6,.,once
CASSFPGENSPLHF,TGTGCCAGCAGTTTTCCCGGGGAAAATTCACCCCTCCACTTT,TRBV27,TRBJ1-6,.,.